The 5 T cell receptor beta chains below come from one sample, sequenced in a study of T cell clones after liver transplantation. Produced via immunoSEQ multiplex PCR; TCRdb's table is partial and in-frame only. The sample records nearly 55,000 clones, 84% being singletons. Sequenced material: CD4+ T cells from blood, taken before liver transplant. All receptors derive from a human donor who received a liver transplant.

The CDR3 region has the DNA TGTGCCAGCAGCCAAGGGGTCACCGGGGGAGGGACTACAAGCACAGATACGCAGTATTTT. Its translation is CASSQGVTGGGTTSTDTQYF. V and J are TRBV4-2 and TRBJ2-3; 7 positions match TRBD2. CDR1 LGHNA and CDR2 YNFKEQ come from the germline V gene. With 1 base clipped from V and 0 bases from J, the junction kept 16 bases outside the gene matches. This CDR3 has 20 residues.

The count of this clone is one. The genes are TRBV11-2 and TRBJ2-3; perhaps D is TRBD1 or TRBD2 (5 bases each). The length of the CDR3 is 16 residues. CDR1 and CDR2 (germline): SGHAT, FQNNGV. V was cut by 3 bases and J by 1 base, with 14 bases left in between. The DNA of the CDR3 is TGTGCCAGCAGCTTCACCGGGACGGTGGGCACAGATACGCAGTATTTT. Translated, it gives CASSFTGTVGTDTQYF.

This clone was counted a single time. The chain carries TRBV29-1 and TRBJ1-5, with D unresolved. The V end was cut by 4 bases, the J end by 6 bases, with 13 bases between. CDR3 length: 13 residues. Germline CDR1 SQVTM, CDR2 ANQGSEA. CDR3 sequence reads: CSVASSDGQPQHF. The CDR3 DNA is TGCAGCGTTGCCTCGAGTGATGGTCAGCCCCAGCATTTT.

This clone has only a few counts. V and J are TRBV6-1 and TRBJ1-5; no clear D gene. Germline CDR1 MNHNS, CDR2 SASEGT. Trimming shortened V by 3 bases and J by 2 bases, and 8 bases separated the two germline ends. The CDR3 totals 14 residues. The CDR3 coding sequence is TGTGCCAGCAGTGAGATTCCTGGCAATCAGCCCCAGCATTTT. Translating gives CASSEIPGNQPQHF.

The rearrangement joins TRBV7-2 to TRBJ1-4; D is unclear. V lost 0 bases to trimming and J lost 7 bases, with 9 bases between them. CDR1 is SGHTA, CDR2 FQGNSA, per germline. The CDR3 extends over 14 amino acids. The CDR3 nucleotides are TGTGCCAGCAGCTTAGCGGGGAACAGTGAAAAACTGTTTTTT. It yields the protein CASSLAGNSEKLFF.